This entry concerns a single T cell receptor (beta chain). The data are from a study of T cell responses to AZD1222 COVID-19 vaccine. Sequencing used immunoSEQ multiplex PCR; TCRdb keeps in-frame clones, though not all of them. The repertoire holds about 96,000 clones, with roughly nine tenths as singletons. The V end lost 2 bases, the J end lost 7 bases, and 12 bases lay between the germline ends. The CDR3 loop spans 14 amino acids. Looked up from germline, CDR1 is MGHRA and CDR2 is YSYEKL. This specimen consisted of peripheral blood, obtained on day 0 of AZD1222 vaccination. The rearrangement uses TRBV4-1 and TRBJ2-1; weak D call: TRBD1 (6 bases). The origin of this receptor is an adult in good health. The CDR3 region has the DNA TGCGCCAGCAGCCAATATAATACAGGGAATGAGCAGTTCTTC. Its protein is CASSQYNTGNEQFF.